Following are 25 T cell receptor beta chains from one sample sequenced in a study of control samples from healthy donors and cancer patients. TCRdb's table, derived via immunoSEQ multiplex PCR, lists solely in-frame clones and lacks some. The sample lists 150,000 to 200,000 clones; around 89% were seen once. Sequenced sample: blood. These receptors all come from a woman in her 50s in good health.

The chain combines TRBV7-9 with TRBJ2-7; D perhaps matches TRBD2 (5 bases). CDR3 length: 13 amino acids. The V and J ends lost 3 bases and 7 bases respectively, with 13 bases between them. CDR1 is SEHNR, CDR2 FQNEAQ, per germline (reference sequence). This CDR3 reads CASSFDGPGEQYF. In DNA, the CDR3 is TGTGCCAGCAGCTTCGACGGACCGGGGGAGCAGTACTTC.

The chain links TRBV7-2 to TRBJ2-2, with D perhaps TRBD1 or TRBD2 (5 bases each). Germline values: CDR1 SGHTA, CDR2 FQGNSA. V was pared by 5 bases and J by 7 bases, with 14 bases between. This CDR3 spans 14 amino acids. The CDR3 is CASSPMGEGGELFF. For the CDR3, the DNA is TGTGCCAGCAGCCCCATGGGGGAAGGCGGGGAGCTGTTTTTT.

The chain carries TRBV15 and TRBJ2-1, with 11 bases aligning to TRBD2. The J segment lost 4 bases and the V segment lost 4 bases, leaving 3 bases of the junction unmatched. Per germline, CDR1 LNHNV and CDR2 YYDKDF (reference sequence). The CDR3 has 15 residues. CDR3 region: CATSILAGAYNEQFF. The CDR3, as DNA: TGTGCCACCAGCATACTAGCGGGGGCTTACAATGAGCAGTTCTTC.

The chain joins TRBV6-6 to TRBJ1-2, with 7 nucleotides matching TRBD1. CDR1 and CDR2 (germline): MNHNY, SVGAGI (reference sequence). CDR3 length: 11 residues. The J segment lost 7 bases and the V segment lost 7 bases, leaving 3 bases of the junction unmatched. The CDR3 reads CASTYRGGYTF. The CDR3 bases are TGTGCCAGCACCTACAGGGGTGGCTACACCTTC.

The chain recombines TRBV5-1 with TRBJ2-5; 8 bases match TRBD1. J gave up 5 bases and V 4 bases, and 7 bases lay outside the gene matches. The CDR3 consists of 14 residues. Germline V gives CDR1 SGHRS, CDR2 YFSETQ. CDR3 region: CASSPDRVEETQYF. The CDR3 nucleotides read TGCGCCAGCAGCCCGGACAGGGTGGAGGAGACCCAGTACTTC. Full variable domain (remainder filled in from reference TRBV5-1 and TRBJ2-5): KAGVTQTPRYLIKTRGQQVTLSCSPISGHRSVSWYQQTPGQGLQFLFEYFSETQRNKGNFPGRFSGRQFSNSRSEMNVSTLELGDSALYLCASSPDRVEETQYFGPGTRLLVL.

The chain couples TRBV16 to TRBJ2-7, with TRBD1 matching 10 bases. V lost 4 bases to trimming and J lost 2 bases; unmatched junction nucleotides: 5. This CDR3 is 15 amino acids long. Germline values: CDR1 KGHSY, CDR2 FQNENV. CDR3 bases: TGTGCCAGCAGCCGGACCGGGACAGGGGCCTACGAGCAGTACTTC. This encodes CASSRTGTGAYEQYF.

The rearrangement joins TRBV5-1 to TRBJ2-2; no clear D gene. The CDR3 length is 13 residues. V lost 4 bases, J lost 6 bases, and 10 bases lay in between. Germline CDR1 reads SGHRS; CDR2 reads YFSETQ. Here the CDR3 DNA reads TGCGCCAGCAGCGTGGATTTTTCCGGGGAGCTGTTTTTT. It specifies CASSVDFSGELFF.

The genes are TRBV5-6 and TRBJ1-5; tentatively, D is TRBD1 (5 bases). The length of the CDR3 is 15 residues. Germline values: CDR1 SGHDT, CDR2 YYEEEE. Trimming took 1 base from V and 2 from J, leaving 10 bases between them. The CDR3 is CASSLWQGGNQPQHF. CDR3 nucleotides: TGTGCCAGCAGCTTGTGGCAGGGTGGCAATCAGCCCCAGCATTTT.

V is TRBV6-1 and J is TRBJ1-3, with 7 bases fitting TRBD1. The CDR3 covers 17 residues. V gave up 3 bases and J gave up 0 bases; unmatched junction bases: 8. Germline V gene sequence: CDR1 MNHNS, CDR2 SASEGT. DNA for the CDR3: TGTGCCAGCAGTGACCTGGGACAGCGGATCTCTGGAAACACCATATATTTT. Protein: CASSDLGQRISGNTIYF.

This chain joins TRBV6-6 and TRBJ1-1, with D possibly being TRBD1 (6 bases). Per germline, CDR1 MNHNY and CDR2 SVGAGI (reference sequence). The CDR3 loop spans 14 amino acids. Trimming took off 5 bases at V and 4 bases at J, with 14 bases between the two ends. The CDR3 bases are TGTGCCAGCAGTAAACAGGGTCTTGGCACTGAAGCTTTCTTT. It yields the protein CASSKQGLGTEAFF.

This rearrangement joins TRBV6-5 to TRBJ1-5; 9 bases line up with TRBD1. The length of the CDR3 is 14 residues. The germline V gene encodes CDR1 MNHEY and CDR2 SVGAGI. V trimming: 6 bases; J trimming: 11 bases; junction bases outside the gene matches: 11. The CDR3 nucleotides are TGTGCCAGCAGGCCGGGACAGGGAACTTCGGCCCAGCATTTT. Protein sequence: CASRPGQGTSAQHF.

The gene calls are TRBV19 and TRBJ1-1; tentative D call: TRBD1 (5 bases). Germline lookup yields CDR1 LNHDA and CDR2 SQIVND (reference sequence). V lost 0 bases and J lost 10, with 12 bases in between. This CDR3 contains 13 residues. The CDR3 spells CASSIDWGAGAFF. As DNA, the CDR3 is TGTGCCAGTAGTATAGATTGGGGCGCAGGAGCTTTCTTT.

V usage is TRBV2 and J usage is TRBJ2-7, with D possibly being TRBD1 (5 bases). The CDR3 sequence is 12 residues long. V was cut by 10 bases and J by 5 bases, with 15 bases left in between. Germline values: CDR1 SNHLY, CDR2 FYNNEI. The CDR3 bases are TGTGCCACTTCTCAGGGTCCCCACGAGCAGTACTTC. Translated, it gives CATSQGPHEQYF.

This clone came up once. The V gene is TRBV28, the J gene TRBJ1-6; D may be TRBD1 (5 bases). V lost 7 bases to trimming and J lost 5 bases, with 12 bases between them. Germline CDR1 is MDHEN and CDR2 is SYDVKM. The CDR3 is 14 amino acids. The CDR3 reads CASTIDRDNSPLHF. In nucleotides, the CDR3 is TGTGCCAGCACCATCGACAGAGATAATTCACCCCTCCACTTT.

The chain is built from TRBV19 and TRBJ1-2; no clear D. Germline-derived CDR1 and CDR2 are LNHDA and SQIVND (reference sequence). Trimming took 5 bases from V and 4 from J, leaving 5 bases between them. The CDR3 runs to 11 residues. CDR3 region: CASSVRYGYTF. In DNA, the CDR3 is TGTGCCAGTAGTGTCCGCTATGGCTACACCTTC.

This clone was counted a few times. The J gene is TRBJ1-3, the V gene TRBV11-2; D call uncertain. This CDR3 is built from 15 residues. V was shortened by 4 bases and J by 5 bases, with 15 bases between the two germline ends. CDR1 SGHAT and CDR2 FQNNGV come from the germline V gene. The CDR3 reads CASSSLTAFRNTIYF. CDR3 coding DNA: TGTGCCAGCAGCTCACTCACCGCATTCAGAAACACCATATATTTT.

V gene TRBV11-2 combines with J gene TRBJ2-3, with 7 bases aligning to TRBD2. V was clipped by 5 bases and J by 7 bases; unmatched bases: 9. The germline gives CDR1 SGHAT, CDR2 FQNNGV. This CDR3 has 14 amino acids. CDR3 DNA sequence: TGTGCCAGCAGCGGACTAGGCTTTTCGTATACGCAGTATTTT. Translating gives CASSGLGFSYTQYF.

The chain carries TRBV9 and TRBJ1-3, with a weak D call TRBD1 (5 bases). The V and J ends lost 0 bases and 2 bases respectively, with 6 bases between them. CDR1 is SGDLS and CDR2 is YYNGEE in the germline V gene. There are 14 residues in the CDR3. The CDR3 loop reads CASSVETAGNTIYF. In nucleotides, the CDR3 is TGTGCCAGCAGCGTAGAGACAGCTGGAAACACCATATATTTT.

The chain is built from TRBV29-1 and TRBJ2-1, with D perhaps assigned TRBD1 or TRBD2 (5 bases each). The germline V and J ends were trimmed by 4 bases and 0 bases, with 13 bases remaining between them. CDR1 is SQVTM, CDR2 ANQGSEA, per germline. This CDR3 is 15 amino acids long. Here the CDR3 reads CSVAFGGSSYNEQFF. CDR3 DNA sequence: TGCAGCGTTGCATTTGGGGGAAGCTCCTACAATGAGCAGTTCTTC.

This clone has a single count. The chain carries TRBV28 and TRBJ2-2; TRBD2 matches at 8 bases. J gave up 5 bases and V 6 bases, and 5 bases lay outside the gene matches. Germline V lookup: CDR1 MDHEN, CDR2 SYDVKM. CDR3 length: 14 amino acids. CDR3 DNA sequence: TGTGCCAGCAGGGGACTAGGAACTACCGGGGAGCTGTTTTTT. It codes for CASRGLGTTGELFF. Filled out from reference TRBV28 and TRBJ2-2, the complete variable domain reads DVKVTQSSRYLVKRTGEKVFLECVQDMDHENMFWYRQDPGLGLRLIYFSYDVKMKEKGDIPEGYSVSREKKERFSLILESASTNQTSMYLCASRGLGTTGELFFGEGSRLTVL.

This sequence joins TRBV19 and TRBJ2-2; D is possibly TRBD2 (6 bases). The CDR3 loop spans 14 amino acids. Looked up from germline, CDR1 is LNHDA and CDR2 is SQIVND (reference sequence). V gave up 9 bases and J gave up 2 bases, with 13 bases separating them. The CDR3 coding sequence is TGTGCCAGCACCCCCGGGACTAACACCGGGGAGCTGTTTTTT. Its protein product is CASTPGTNTGELFF.

V is TRBV7-6 and J is TRBJ1-3; D is unclear. V was pared by 1 base and J by 0 bases, with 13 bases between. CDR1 and CDR2 from the germline V gene are SGHVS and FNYEAQ. The CDR3 runs 17 residues. The CDR3 sequence: CASSLGARHHSGNTIYF. The CDR3 DNA follows: TGTGCCAGCAGCTTAGGTGCCCGGCATCACTCTGGAAACACCATATATTTT. Looking up the rest from reference TRBV7-6 and TRBJ1-3 gives the full variable domain: GAGVSQSPRYKVTKRGQDVALRCDPISGHVSLYWYRQALGQGPEFLTYFNYEAQQDKSGLPNDRFSAERPEGSISTLTIQRTEQRDSAMYRCASSLGARHHSGNTIYFGEGSWLTVV.

This rearrangement joins TRBV29-1 to TRBJ2-1; D gene ambiguous. The CDR3 is 15 amino acids. Germline V gene lookup returns CDR1 SQVTM and CDR2 ANQGSEA. Deletions cut 6 bases from V and 4 bases from J, with 19 bases between. The DNA for the CDR3 is TGCAGCGTCGCTAGTGGCGGAAAGTATTACAATGAGCAGTTCTTC. It is translated as CSVASGGKYYNEQFF.

The V call is TRBV19, the J call TRBJ1-6; D uncertain. V was cut by 3 bases and J by 8 bases, with 17 bases left in between. Germline assignment: CDR1 LNHDA and CDR2 SQIVND (reference sequence). This CDR3 comprises 16 residues. This CDR3 reads CASSIQATGLDSPLHF. Here the CDR3 DNA reads TGTGCCAGTAGTATTCAGGCGACTGGACTAGATTCACCCCTCCACTTT.

The chain recombines TRBV4-1 with TRBJ1-1; 10 positions match TRBD1. Germline values: CDR1 MGHRA, CDR2 YSYEKL. CDR3 length: 15 residues. J lost 5 bases, V lost 4 bases, and 7 bases had no gene match. The CDR3 loop is CASSPWDRGSTEAFF. CDR3 sequence (DNA): TGCGCCAGCAGCCCCTGGGACAGGGGTTCTACTGAAGCTTTCTTT.